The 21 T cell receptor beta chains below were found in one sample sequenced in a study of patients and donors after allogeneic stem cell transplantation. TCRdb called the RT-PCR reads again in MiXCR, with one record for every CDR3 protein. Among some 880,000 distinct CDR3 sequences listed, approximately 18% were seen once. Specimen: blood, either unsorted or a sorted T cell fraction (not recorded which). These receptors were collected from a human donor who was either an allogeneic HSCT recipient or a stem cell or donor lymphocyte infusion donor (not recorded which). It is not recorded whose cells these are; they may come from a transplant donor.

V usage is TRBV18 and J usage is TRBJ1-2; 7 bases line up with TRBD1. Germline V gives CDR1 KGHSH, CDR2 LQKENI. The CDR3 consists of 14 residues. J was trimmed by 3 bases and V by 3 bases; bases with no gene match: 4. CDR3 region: CASSPRQGDYGYTF. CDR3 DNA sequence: TGTGCCAGCTCACCTAGACAGGGCGACTATGGCTACACCTTC.

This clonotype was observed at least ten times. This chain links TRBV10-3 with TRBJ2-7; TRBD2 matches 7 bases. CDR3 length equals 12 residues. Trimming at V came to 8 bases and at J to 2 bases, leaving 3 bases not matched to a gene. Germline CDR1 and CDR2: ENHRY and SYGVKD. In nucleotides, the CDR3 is TGTGCCATCTCAGCGGGACCCTACGAGCAGTACTTC. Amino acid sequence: CAISAGPYEQYF.

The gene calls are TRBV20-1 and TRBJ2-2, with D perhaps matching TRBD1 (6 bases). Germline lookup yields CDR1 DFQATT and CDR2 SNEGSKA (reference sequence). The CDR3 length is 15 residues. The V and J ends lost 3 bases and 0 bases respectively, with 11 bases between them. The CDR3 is CSASLTGANTGELFF. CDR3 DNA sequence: TGCAGTGCTAGCCTGACAGGCGCGAACACCGGGGAGCTGTTTTTT.

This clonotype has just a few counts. The CDR3 region is CSAGLLTDTQYF. The CDR3 DNA is TGCAGTGCCGGACTACTCACAGATACGCAGTATTTT. The rearrangement links TRBV20-1 to TRBJ2-3; weak D call: TRBD2 (6 bases). The CDR3 length is 12 residues. Germline CDR1 is DFQATT and CDR2 is SNEGSKA (reference sequence). Trimming pared 6 bases from V and 2 bases from J, leaving 9 bases between.

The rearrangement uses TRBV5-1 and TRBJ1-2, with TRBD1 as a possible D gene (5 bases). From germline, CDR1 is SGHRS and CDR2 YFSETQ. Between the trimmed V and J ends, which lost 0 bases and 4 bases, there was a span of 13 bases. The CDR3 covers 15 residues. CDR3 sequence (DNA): TGCGCCAGCAGCTTGGCCTCAGGGTTCTCCTATGGCTACACCTTC. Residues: CASSLASGFSYGYTF.

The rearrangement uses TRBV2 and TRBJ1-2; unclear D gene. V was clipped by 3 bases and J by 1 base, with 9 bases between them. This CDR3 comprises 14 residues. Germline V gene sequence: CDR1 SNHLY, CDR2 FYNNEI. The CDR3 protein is CASSEARSNYGYTF. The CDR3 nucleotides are TGTGCCAGCAGTGAGGCCAGAAGTAACTATGGCTACACCTTC.

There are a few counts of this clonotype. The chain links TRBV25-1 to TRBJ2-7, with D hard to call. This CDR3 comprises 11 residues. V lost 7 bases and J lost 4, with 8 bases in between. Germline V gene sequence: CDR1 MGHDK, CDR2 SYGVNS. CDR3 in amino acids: CASTMDYEQYF. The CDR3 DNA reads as TGTGCCAGCACTATGGATTACGAGCAGTACTTC.

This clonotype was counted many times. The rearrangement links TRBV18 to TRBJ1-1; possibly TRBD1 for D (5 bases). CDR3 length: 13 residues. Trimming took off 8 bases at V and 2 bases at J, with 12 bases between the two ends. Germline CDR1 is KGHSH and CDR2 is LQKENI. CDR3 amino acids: CASSPTVNTEAFF. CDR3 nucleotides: TGTGCCAGCAGCCCGACAGTTAACACTGAAGCTTTCTTT.

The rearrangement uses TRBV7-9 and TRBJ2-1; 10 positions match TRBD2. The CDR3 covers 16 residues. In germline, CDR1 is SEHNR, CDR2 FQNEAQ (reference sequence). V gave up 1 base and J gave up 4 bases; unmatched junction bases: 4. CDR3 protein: CASSLGQRGGYNEQFF. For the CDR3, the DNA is TGTGCCAGCAGCTTAGGCCAGCGGGGGGGATACAATGAGCAGTTCTTC.

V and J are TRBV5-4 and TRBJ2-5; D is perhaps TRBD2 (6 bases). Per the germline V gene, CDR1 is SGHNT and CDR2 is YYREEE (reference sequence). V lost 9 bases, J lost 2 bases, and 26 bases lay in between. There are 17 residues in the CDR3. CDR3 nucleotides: TGTGCCACCTGTTATAAACGGGGGTCCCTCGAGCAAGAGACCCAGTACTTC. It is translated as CATCYKRGSLEQETQYF.

The CDR3 DNA is TGTGCCACCAGTGACGGTGGGACAGTGGATGGCTACACCTTC. Translation gives CATSDGGTVDGYTF. The chain uses TRBV24-1 and TRBJ1-2; 7 bases are a match to TRBD1. V was clipped by 4 bases and J by 6 bases; unmatched bases: 7. Germline V gene sequence: CDR1 KGHDR, CDR2 SFDVKD. CDR3 size: 14 residues.

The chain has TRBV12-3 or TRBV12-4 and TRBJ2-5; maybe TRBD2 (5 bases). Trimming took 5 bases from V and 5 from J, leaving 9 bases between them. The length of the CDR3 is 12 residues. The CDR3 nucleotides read TGTGCCAGCAGTAGACTACGGGAGACCCAGTACTTC. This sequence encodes CASSRLRETQYF.

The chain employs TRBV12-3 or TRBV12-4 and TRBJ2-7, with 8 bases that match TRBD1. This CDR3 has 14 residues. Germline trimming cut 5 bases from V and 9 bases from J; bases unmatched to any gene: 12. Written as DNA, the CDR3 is TGTGCCAGCAGTCTTCGGACAGGGAATGTTGGGCAGTACTTC. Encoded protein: CASSLRTGNVGQYF.

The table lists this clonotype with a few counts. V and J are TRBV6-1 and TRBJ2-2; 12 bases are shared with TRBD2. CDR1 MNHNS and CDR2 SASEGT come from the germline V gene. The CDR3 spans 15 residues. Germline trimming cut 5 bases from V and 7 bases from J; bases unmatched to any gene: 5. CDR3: CASSITSGGIGELFF. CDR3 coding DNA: TGTGCCAGCAGTATTACTAGCGGGGGGATCGGGGAGCTGTTTTTT.

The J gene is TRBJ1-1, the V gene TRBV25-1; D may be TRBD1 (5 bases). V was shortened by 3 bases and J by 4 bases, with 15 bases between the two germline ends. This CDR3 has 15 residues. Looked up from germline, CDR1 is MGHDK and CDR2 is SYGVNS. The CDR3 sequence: CASSDLGVGGTEAFF. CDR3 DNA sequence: TGTGCCAGCAGTGATCTTGGGGTCGGGGGCACTGAAGCTTTCTTT.

This chain's CDR3 is CASSPGTITDEKLFF. Written as DNA, the CDR3 is TGCGCCAGCAGCCCGGGCACCATTACGGATGAAAAACTGTTTTTT. The V gene is TRBV5-1, the J gene TRBJ1-4, with D unclear. Between the trimmed V and J ends, which lost 4 bases and 6 bases, there was a span of 16 bases. The CDR3 has 15 amino acids. CDR1 and CDR2 (germline): SGHRS, YFSETQ. The variable domain in full, with the rest retrieved from reference TRBV5-1 and TRBJ1-4, is KAGVTQTPRYLIKTRGQQVTLSCSPISGHRSVSWYQQTPGQGLQFLFEYFSETQRNKGNFPGRFSGRQFSNSRSEMNVSTLELGDSALYLCASSPGTITDEKLFFGSGTQLSVL.

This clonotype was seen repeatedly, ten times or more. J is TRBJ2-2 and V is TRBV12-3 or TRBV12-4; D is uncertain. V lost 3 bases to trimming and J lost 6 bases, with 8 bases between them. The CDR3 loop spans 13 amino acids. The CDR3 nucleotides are TGTGCCAGCAGTTTCGGCAGGCCCGGGGAGCTGTTTTTT. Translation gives CASSFGRPGELFF.

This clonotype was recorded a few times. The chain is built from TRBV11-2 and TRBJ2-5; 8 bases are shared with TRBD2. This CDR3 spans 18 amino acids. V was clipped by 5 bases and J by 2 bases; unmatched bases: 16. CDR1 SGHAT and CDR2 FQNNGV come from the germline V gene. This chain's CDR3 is CASSQDLEVAGKQETQYF. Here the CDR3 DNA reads TGTGCCAGCAGCCAAGACCTAGAGGTAGCGGGGAAACAAGAGACCCAGTACTTC.

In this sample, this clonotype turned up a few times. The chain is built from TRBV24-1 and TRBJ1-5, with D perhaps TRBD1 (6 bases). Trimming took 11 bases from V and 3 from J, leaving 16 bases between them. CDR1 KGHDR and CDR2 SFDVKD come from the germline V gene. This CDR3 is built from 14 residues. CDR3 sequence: CAIGGRGYNQPQHF. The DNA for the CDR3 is TGTGCCATCGGGGGCAGAGGGTACAATCAGCCCCAGCATTTT.

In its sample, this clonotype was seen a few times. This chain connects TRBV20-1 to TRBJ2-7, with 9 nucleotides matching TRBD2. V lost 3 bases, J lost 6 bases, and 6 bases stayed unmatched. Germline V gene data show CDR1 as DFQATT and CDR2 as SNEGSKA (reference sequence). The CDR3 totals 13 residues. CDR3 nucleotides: TGCAGTGCTAGTAGGCGGGGGGGTAGCGAGCAGTACTTC. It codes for CSASRRGGSEQYF.

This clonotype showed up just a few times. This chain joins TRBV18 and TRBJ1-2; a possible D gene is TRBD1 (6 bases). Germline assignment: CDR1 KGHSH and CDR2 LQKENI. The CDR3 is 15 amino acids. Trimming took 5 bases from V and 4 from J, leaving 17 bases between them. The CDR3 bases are TGTGCCAGCTCAGCCGCGCGAGGACAGAGCTATGGCTACACCTTC. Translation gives CASSAARGQSYGYTF.